This TCR beta chain was recovered during a study of cytotoxic CD8 clonotypes in ibrutinib-treated CLL. At the level of the study: Response sampling occurred after a median approximately 12 months of treatment (range 6 to 36). Study results and caveats: Baseline clonality, higher than in age-matched healthy donors, tracked circulating CD8+ T-cell counts. Clonality rose at ibrutinib response, held steady in sustained remission, and fell toward baseline at progression.

After removal of 5 bases from V and 7 bases from J, the junction contained 3 bases not matched to a gene. This CDR3 has 13 residues. The germline V gene encodes CDR1 PRHDT and CDR2 FYEKMQ (reference sequence). Assay used: immunoSEQ multiplex PCR; TCRdb lists only in-frame clones, some missing. The sample shows approximately 67,000 clones, approximately 80% of them seen only once. The sample holds a few counts of this clone. No antigen is known for it. The receptor comes from a human donor with chronic lymphocytic leukemia. The chain couples TRBV13 to TRBJ2-2, with 8 bases that match TRBD2. Here the sequenced sample was PBMCs, taken at disease progression, from a patient treated with ibrutinib. Here the CDR3 reads CASSPTSGGELFF. CDR3 coding DNA: TGTGCCAGCAGCCCAACTAGCGGCGGGGAGCTGTTTTTT.